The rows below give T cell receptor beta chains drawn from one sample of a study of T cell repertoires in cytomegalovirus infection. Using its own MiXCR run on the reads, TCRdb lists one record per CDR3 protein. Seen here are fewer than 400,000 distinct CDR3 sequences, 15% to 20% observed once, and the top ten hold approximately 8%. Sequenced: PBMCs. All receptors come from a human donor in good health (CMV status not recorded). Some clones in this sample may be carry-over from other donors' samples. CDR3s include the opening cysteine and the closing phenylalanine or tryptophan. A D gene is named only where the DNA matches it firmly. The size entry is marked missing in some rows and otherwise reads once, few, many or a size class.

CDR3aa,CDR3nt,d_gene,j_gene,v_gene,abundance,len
CASSQGKGQNQETQYF,TGCGCCAGCAGCCAAGGAAAGGGACAAAACCAAGAGACCCAGTACTTC,.,TRBJ2-5,TRBV4-3,.,16
CASSFSAGGLSGEQYF,TGTGCCAGCAGCTTCTCGGCAGGGGGCCTCTCGGGTGAGCAGTACTTC,TRBD1,TRBJ2-7,TRBV7-2,.,16
CASSLLTTGELFF,TGTGCCAGCAGCTTACTCACCACCGGGGAGCTGTTTTTT,.,TRBJ2-2,TRBV7-7,few,13
CASSVPSAPLHF,TGTGCCAGCAGCGTCCCTTCAGCACCCCTCCACTTT,.,TRBJ1-6,TRBV7-9,.,12
CASSLYRSPTDTQYF,TGTGCCAGCAGCCTTTATCGATCCCCCACAGATACGCAGTATTTT,.,TRBJ2-3,TRBV6-6,few,15
CASGTRGGGQGGAQYF,TGTGCCAGCGGGACGAGGGGGGGGGGCCAGGGGGGAGCGCAGTATTTT,.,TRBJ2-3,TRBV7-2,many,16
CASSSGRAYNSPLHF,TGTGCCAGCAGTTCCGGCCGGGCCTATAATTCACCCCTCCACTTT,.,TRBJ1-6,TRBV12-3/TRBV12-4,many,15
CASSQGLAGYEQYF,TGCGCCAGCAGCCAAGGTCTAGCGGGGTACGAGCAGTACTTC,TRBD2,TRBJ2-7,TRBV4-1,many,14
CASSFYPGTGANQPQHF,TGTGCCAGCAGCTTCTATCCCGGGACAGGGGCGAATCAGCCCCAGCATTTT,TRBD1,TRBJ1-5,TRBV5-6,.,17
CASSEGQLEIYGYTF,TGTGCCAGCAGCGAAGGACAGCTCGAAATCTATGGCTACACCTTC,.,TRBJ1-2,TRBV5-4,.,15
CAWRTGALMGGGNTIYF,TGTGCCTGGAGGACAGGGGCCCTGATGGGGGGAGGAAACACCATATATTTT,TRBD1,TRBJ1-3,TRBV30,.,17
CASSLAQGAVNEQFF,TGTGCCAGCAGCTTGGCACAGGGGGCGGTGAATGAGCAGTTCTTC,TRBD1,TRBJ2-1,TRBV5-4,.,15
CASSLAGGAYEQYF,TGTGCCAGCAGCTTAGCAGGGGGGGCCTACGAGCAGTACTTC,.,TRBJ2-7,TRBV7-2,many,14
CASSLEVAAGGNNEQFF,TGTGCCAGCAGCTTAGAGGTGGCAGCGGGCGGGAACAATGAGCAGTTCTTC,.,TRBJ2-1,TRBV7-2,many,17
CASSTSGGLGAETQYF,TGTGCCAGCAGTACGAGCGGGGGGCTTGGGGCGGAGACCCAGTACTTC,TRBD2,TRBJ2-5,TRBV12-3/TRBV12-4,few,16
CSARTDNYGYTF,TGCAGTGCTCGGACAGATAACTATGGCTACACCTTC,.,TRBJ1-2,TRBV20-1,.,12
CASSQNRALVSSASTDTQYF,TGTGCCAGCAGCCAAAACCGGGCTCTAGTATCGAGCGCTAGCACAGATACGCAGTATTTT,.,TRBJ2-3,TRBV7-6,many,20
CASSAILGGKNYGYTF,TGTGCCAGCAGTGCAATCTTGGGGGGAAAAAACTATGGCTACACCTTC,.,TRBJ1-2,TRBV2,few,16
CASSQELGRHRNYGYTF,TGCGCCAGCAGCCAAGAACTTGGTAGGCATAGAAACTATGGCTACACCTTC,.,TRBJ1-2,TRBV4-3,many,17
CASSQASSSNQPQHF,TGTGCCAGCAGCCAGGCCTCAAGTAGCAATCAGCCCCAGCATTTT,.,TRBJ1-5,TRBV5-6,.,15
CASSRVVAGGYEQYF,TGCGCCAGCAGCCGGGTGGTAGCGGGAGGGTACGAGCAGTACTTC,TRBD2,TRBJ2-7,TRBV4-3,few,15
CASSIRGFRGSSYEQYF,TGTGCCAGCAGCATCCGTGGATTCAGGGGGAGCTCCTACGAGCAGTACTTC,TRBD1,TRBJ2-7,TRBV7-8,many,17
CASSLARSPYNEQFF,TGTGCCAGCAGCTTAGCACGCTCCCCCTACAATGAGCAGTTCTTC,.,TRBJ2-1,TRBV7-2,many,15
CASSFLEDQPQHF,TGTGCCAGCAGCTTCCTTGAGGACCAGCCCCAGCATTTT,.,TRBJ1-5,TRBV7-8,few,13